The 14 T cell receptor beta chains given below trace back to one sample, sequenced in a study of early T cells in non-severe SARS-CoV-2 infection. TCRdb itself ran the 5' RACE reads through MiXCR, one entry per CDR3 protein. This table holds over 45,000 distinct CDR3 sequences, roughly 5.5% found once. Source material: whole blood. The receptors were sampled from an adult who was a healthcare worker with PCR-confirmed SARS-CoV-2 infection or an uninfected control (not recorded which).

This clonotype was detected many times. This sequence joins TRBV28 and TRBJ2-6; D perhaps matches TRBD2 (6 bases). Germline CDR1 MDHEN, CDR2 SYDVKM. V lost 6 bases and J 4 bases, leaving 16 bases between the germline ends. There are 16 residues in the CDR3. The CDR3 reads CASSTPGGTGANVLTF. CDR3 DNA sequence: TGTGCCAGCAGCACTCCCGGGGGAACCGGGGCCAACGTCCTGACTTTC.

Ten or more counts support this clonotype. V usage is TRBV7-8 and J usage is TRBJ2-1, with 7 bases that match TRBD2. From germline, CDR1 is SGHVS and CDR2 FQNEAQ. The CDR3 contains 16 residues. V shed 5 bases, J shed 6 bases, and the junction held 13 bases outside the gene matches. In nucleotides, the CDR3 is TGTGCCAGCAGCCCACCCCCGGGGAGGGCCGTCAATGAGCAGTTCTTC. Protein: CASSPPPGRAVNEQFF.

At least ten counts were recorded for this clonotype. This chain uses TRBV24-1 with TRBJ2-1; 13 bases are shared with TRBD2. Per the germline V gene, CDR1 is KGHDR and CDR2 is SFDVKD. This CDR3 has 16 amino acids. J was trimmed by 6 bases and V by 4 bases; bases with no gene match: 5. This CDR3 is CATSEARLAGGNEQFF. The CDR3 DNA sequence: TGTGCCACCAGTGAGGCTAGACTAGCGGGAGGCAATGAGCAGTTCTTC.

This clonotype was counted a few times. The gene calls are TRBV12-2 and TRBJ2-3. TRBV12-2 is recorded as a pseudogene. This CDR3 spans 14 amino acids. In DNA, the CDR3 is TGTGCAAGTCGCTTAGAGGCCGGCACAGATACGCAGTATTTT. Amino acids: CASRLEAGTDTQYF.

The table lists this clonotype with many counts. The chain recombines TRBV6-6 with TRBJ1-1; weak D call: TRBD1 (6 bases). The CDR3 spans 13 residues. Trimming took off 4 bases at V and 3 bases at J, with 9 bases between the two ends. Germline V gives CDR1 MNHNY, CDR2 SVGAGI (reference sequence). The CDR3 nucleotides are TGTGCCAGCAGTTCCCGACAGGACACTGAAGCTTTCTTT. This sequence encodes CASSSRQDTEAFF.

This clonotype was picked up a small number of times. The rearrangement joins TRBV7-2 to TRBJ1-6; 8 bases are a match to TRBD1. The germline V gene has CDR1 SGHTA and CDR2 FQGNSA. V lost 4 bases and J lost 7; bases outside the gene matches: 6. The CDR3 is made up of 15 amino acids. The CDR3 nucleotides read TGTGCCAGCAGCTCCGCGGACAGGGCAAATTCACCCCTCCACTTT. Amino acid sequence: CASSSADRANSPLHF.

In this sample, this clonotype turned up many times. The chain uses TRBV11-2 and TRBJ2-3, with D maybe TRBD1 (6 bases). CDR1 is SGHAT, CDR2 FQNNGV, per germline. The CDR3 has 15 amino acids. The V and J ends lost 5 bases and 3 bases respectively, with 15 bases between them. The CDR3 DNA sequence: TGTGCCAGCAGCGCCCCACAGGGTGTAACAGATACGCAGTATTTT. This encodes CASSAPQGVTDTQYF.

In this sample, this clonotype turned up many times. The chain is built from TRBV12-3 or TRBV12-4 and TRBJ1-2; weak D call: TRBD1 (5 bases). V lost 4 bases and J lost 7, with 7 bases in between. This CDR3 region has 11 residues. The CDR3 loop reads CASSSRVGYTF. DNA of the CDR3: TGTGCCAGCAGTTCCAGGGTTGGCTACACCTTC.

The table lists this clonotype with a few counts. The chain is built from TRBV11-2 and TRBJ2-1; the match to TRBD1 covers 12 bases. The CDR3 has 16 amino acids. Per germline, CDR1 SGHAT and CDR2 FQNNGV. Trimming cost V 6 bases and J 7 bases; bases outside gene matches: 10. The CDR3 is CASRAIRDRGLNEQFF. In nucleotides, the CDR3 is TGTGCCAGCAGAGCGATCAGGGACAGGGGGCTTAATGAGCAGTTCTTC.

The CDR3 is CASSLSGLAGLQETQYF. For the CDR3, the DNA is TGTGCCAGCAGCCTTTCTGGACTAGCGGGCCTCCAAGAGACCCAGTACTTC. The genes are TRBV7-2 and TRBJ2-5, with 11 positions matching TRBD2. Germline lookup yields CDR1 SGHTA and CDR2 FQGNSA. CDR3 size: 17 residues. Germline trimming cut 5 bases from V and 1 base from J; bases unmatched to any gene: 9.

The rearrangement links TRBV6-6 to TRBJ1-6; no clear D gene. This CDR3 comprises 17 residues. Germline CDR1 reads MNHNY; CDR2 reads SVGAGI (reference sequence). The V and J ends lost 7 bases and 0 bases respectively, with 16 bases between them. The DNA for the CDR3 is TGTGCCAGCAATCACCAGGCGTTGAGCTCCTATAATTCACCCCTCCACTTT. Residues: CASNHQALSSYNSPLHF.

This clonotype was counted between two and nine times. This chain uses TRBV4-3 with TRBJ1-1; D call uncertain. Deletions cut 2 bases from V and 2 bases from J, with 12 bases between. Germline-derived CDR1 and CDR2 are LGHNA and YSLEER. This CDR3 region has 15 residues. The CDR3, as DNA: TGCGCCAGCAGCCAATCCTTGCTCCTCAACACTGAAGCTTTCTTT. This sequence encodes CASSQSLLLNTEAFF.

This clonotype showed up many times. The genes are TRBV20-1 and TRBJ2-5, with D perhaps matching TRBD2 (5 bases). The CDR3 contains 11 residues. Germline values: CDR1 DFQATT, CDR2 SNEGSKA (reference sequence). Trimming stripped 6 bases from V and 5 bases from J, with 10 bases between. The CDR3 sequence is CSAGVGETQYF. Written as DNA, the CDR3 is TGCAGTGCCGGGGTGGGGGAGACCCAGTACTTC.

In this sample, this clonotype turned up a few times. The chain employs TRBV7-8 and TRBJ2-5; 11 bases line up with TRBD2. V shed 1 base, J shed 4 bases, and the junction held 5 bases outside the gene matches. The CDR3 has 16 amino acids. Germline V gene data show CDR1 as SGHVS and CDR2 as FQNEAQ. CDR3 sequence: CASSLETGTSGETQYF. The CDR3 coding sequence is TGTGCCAGCAGCTTAGAAACCGGGACTAGCGGAGAGACCCAGTACTTC.